The next 5 T cell receptor beta chains were all read from a single sample in a study of T cell changes during pregnancy in multiple sclerosis. Profiling relied on immunoSEQ multiplex PCR, and the TCRdb table lists in-frame clones only, not all of them. The repertoire includes 35,000 to 40,000 clones, 75% to 95% of them detected once, and around 0.39% sits in the top ten. Sequencing was performed on CD4+ T cells from peripheral blood mononuclear cells, taken in the third trimester of pregnancy. The origin of the receptors is a female donor in good health, enrolled as a control in a pregnancy study.

V and J are TRBV5-6 and TRBJ2-3; the match to TRBD2 covers 12 bases. V trimming: 4 bases; J trimming: 2 bases; junction bases outside the gene matches: 11. Germline V gene lookup returns CDR1 SGHDT and CDR2 YYEEEE. This CDR3 has 18 residues. The CDR3 sequence is CASSPKNGLAGFTDTQYF. CDR3 nucleotides: TGTGCCAGCAGCCCCAAAAATGGACTAGCGGGGTTCACAGATACGCAGTATTTT.

The rearrangement uses TRBV2 and TRBJ2-1; 10 bases are a match to TRBD1. In germline, CDR1 is SNHLY, CDR2 FYNNEI. The CDR3 sequence is 13 residues long. V trimming: 6 bases; J trimming: 7 bases; junction bases outside the gene matches: 3. The CDR3 loop reads CASRDRGWNEQFF. The DNA for the CDR3 is TGTGCCAGCAGGGACAGGGGGTGGAATGAGCAGTTCTTC.

The chain has TRBV7-9 and TRBJ2-5; the D gene is possibly TRBD1 (6 bases). The length of the CDR3 is 14 residues. Germline values: CDR1 SEHNR, CDR2 FQNEAQ (reference sequence). Deletions cut 5 bases from V and 1 base from J, with 11 bases between. The CDR3 is CASSGGQTQETQYF. CDR3 bases: TGTGCCAGCAGCGGAGGACAGACCCAAGAGACCCAGTACTTC.

The chain carries TRBV2 and TRBJ2-3, with D possibly TRBD1 on 5 matching bases. CDR3 length equals 13 residues. Germline V gene sequence: CDR1 SNHLY, CDR2 FYNNEI. Deletions cut 7 bases from V and 0 bases from J, with 8 bases between. CDR3 protein: CASIGQSTDTQYF. CDR3 nucleotides: TGTGCCAGCATAGGACAAAGCACAGATACGCAGTATTTT.

J is TRBJ2-7 and V is TRBV4-2, with 7 bases lining up with TRBD2. The CDR3 loop spans 15 amino acids. With 4 bases clipped from V and 4 bases from J, the junction kept 10 bases outside the gene matches. CDR1 LGHNA and CDR2 YNFKEQ come from the germline V gene. The CDR3, as DNA: TGTGCCAGCAGCCCCTTATGGGAGGGCCCGTACGAGCAGTACTTC. Protein: CASSPLWEGPYEQYF.